The 17 T cell receptor beta chains given below trace back to one sample, sequenced in a study of CD8 T cells in ankylosing spondylitis. TCRdb called the 5' RACE reads again in MiXCR, with one record for every CDR3 protein. Altogether about 250,000 distinct CDR3 sequences are present, around 32% being singletons, with the ten largest covering about 4%. The sample comprised blood, either unsorted or a sorted T cell fraction (not recorded which). Receptors originate from a male donor with ankylosing spondylitis or in good health (not recorded which).

The chain links TRBV6-1 to TRBJ2-5; possibly TRBD2 for D (6 bases). Deletions cut 6 bases from V and 5 bases from J, with 19 bases between. CDR3 length: 15 residues. CDR1 is MNHNS and CDR2 is SASEGT in the germline V gene. The CDR3 is CASSHLRGRGETQYF. The CDR3 DNA sequence: TGTGCCAGCAGCCACCTGCGGGGTAGGGGCGAGACCCAGTACTTC.

CDR3 in amino acids: CSARDFRVMDEQFF. In nucleotides, the CDR3 is TGCAGTGCTAGAGATTTTCGGGTTATGGATGAGCAGTTCTTC. The chain employs TRBV20-1 and TRBJ2-1; D is ambiguous. The V gene's germline CDR1 is DFQATT and CDR2 SNEGSKA (reference sequence). Trimming took off 0 bases at V and 8 bases at J, with 14 bases between the two ends. This CDR3 spans 14 amino acids.

The chain joins TRBV12-3 or TRBV12-4 to TRBJ2-7; D is unclear. Trimming cost V 6 bases and J 0 bases, with 12 bases left between them. This CDR3 is built from 14 residues. The CDR3 coding sequence is TGTGCCAGCAGGAAACAGTCATTCTCCTACGAGCAGTACTTC. Encoded protein: CASRKQSFSYEQYF.

This clonotype was observed a few times. The CDR3 here is CASSTGLATYNEQFF. In DNA, the CDR3 is TGCGCCAGCAGCACTGGATTAGCGACGTACAATGAGCAGTTCTTC. The chain couples TRBV5-1 to TRBJ2-1, with D possibly matching TRBD2 (5 bases). The CDR3 spans 15 residues. The germline V gene encodes CDR1 SGHRS and CDR2 YFSETQ. Trimming removed 4 bases at V and 4 bases at J, with 15 bases between. Together with reference TRBV5-1 and TRBJ2-1, the CDR3 gives the full variable domain: KAGVTQTPRYLIKTRGQQVTLSCSPISGHRSVSWYQQTPGQGLQFLFEYFSETQRNKGNFPGRFSGRQFSNSRSEMNVSTLELGDSALYLCASSTGLATYNEQFFGPGTRLTVL.

This clonotype turned up a few times. The chain joins TRBV12-3 or TRBV12-4 to TRBJ1-4, with TRBD1 matching 10 bases. The CDR3 is 15 residues long. V dropped 6 bases and J dropped 6; count of bases not matched to a gene: 7. In nucleotides, the CDR3 is TGTGCCAGCAGAGCCCCCGGGACAGGGGATGAAAAACTGTTTTTT. As protein: CASRAPGTGDEKLFF.

There are many counts of this clonotype. The V gene is TRBV28, the J gene TRBJ2-7, with D tentatively TRBD1 (5 bases). CDR1 and CDR2 from the germline V gene are MDHEN and SYDVKM. The CDR3 loop spans 15 amino acids. V gave up 2 bases and J gave up 6 bases, with 17 bases separating them. CDR3 amino acids: CASSLIPGPSPEQYF. CDR3 in DNA: TGTGCCAGCAGTTTAATTCCAGGGCCGTCCCCCGAGCAGTACTTC. Full variable domain (outside the CDR3, taken from reference TRBV28 and TRBJ2-7): DVKVTQSSRYLVKRTGEKVFLECVQDMDHENMFWYRQDPGLGLRLIYFSYDVKMKEKGDIPEGYSVSREKKERFSLILESASTNQTSMYLCASSLIPGPSPEQYFGPGTRLTVT.

The V and J genes are TRBV5-1 and TRBJ2-7; D is perhaps TRBD2 (7 bases). CDR1 is SGHRS and CDR2 is YFSETQ in the germline V gene. Trimming cost V 4 bases and J 3 bases, with 17 bases left between them. This CDR3 is built from 15 residues. CDR3 coding DNA: TGCGCCAGCAGCATGACAGGTGGGGGGGTCTACGAGCAGTACTTC. Its translation: CASSMTGGGVYEQYF.

The gene calls are TRBV24-1 and TRBJ2-7, with TRBD1 identical over 8 bases. The CDR3 sequence is 16 residues long. The V and J ends lost 0 bases and 1 base, in that order; junction bases with no gene match: 4. CDR1 and CDR2 (germline): KGHDR, SFDVKD. Written as DNA, the CDR3 is TGTGCCACCAGTGATTTGCCAGGGGGCTTTTCCTACGAGCAGTACTTC. It translates to CATSDLPGGFSYEQYF.

The chain joins TRBV15 to TRBJ2-3; D may be TRBD1 (6 bases). Trimming pared 0 bases from V and 4 bases from J, leaving 8 bases between. CDR1 and CDR2 (germline): LNHNV, YYDKDF (reference sequence). The CDR3 spans 14 residues. CDR3 nucleotide sequence: TGTGCCACCAGCAGAGATAGGGGGTCAGATACGCAGTATTTT. It codes for CATSRDRGSDTQYF. Variable domain in full (rest from reference TRBV15 and TRBJ2-3): DAMVIQNPRYQVTQFGKPVTLSCSQTLNHNVMYWYQQKSSQAPKLLFHYYDKDFNNEADTPDNFQSRRPNTSFCFLDIRSPGLGDTAMYLCATSRDRGSDTQYFGPGTRLTVL.

This rearrangement joins TRBV7-3 to TRBJ1-3, with D possibly being TRBD1 (5 bases). This CDR3 spans 18 amino acids. Trimming took off 4 bases at V and 1 base at J, with 20 bases between the two ends. Looked up from germline, CDR1 is SGHTA and CDR2 is FQGTGA. Written as DNA, the CDR3 is TGTGCCAGCAGCTATGGGGGACGACGCCCTCGTTCTGGAAACACCATATATTTT. It codes for CASSYGGRRPRSGNTIYF.

The J gene is TRBJ2-3, the V gene TRBV29-1, with 7 bases lining up with TRBD1. The CDR3 is 13 amino acids. V lost 8 bases to trimming and J lost 2 bases; unmatched junction nucleotides: 7. Germline values: CDR1 SQVTM, CDR2 ANQGSEA. The CDR3 loop is CSFVQGNTDTQYF. The CDR3 region has the DNA TGCAGCTTTGTACAGGGGAACACAGATACGCAGTATTTT.

The V gene is TRBV7-8, the J gene TRBJ2-1; D not certain. Trimming took off 1 base at V and 7 bases at J, with 14 bases between the two ends. Per germline, CDR1 SGHVS and CDR2 FQNEAQ. This CDR3 comprises 15 residues. CDR3 sequence (DNA): TGTGCCAGCAGCTTAGAGCATCTAGTTCGGAATGAGCAGTTCTTC. Translation: CASSLEHLVRNEQFF.

The chain couples TRBV20-1 to TRBJ2-7; D is ambiguous. V was shortened by 0 bases and J by 0 bases, with 3 bases between the two germline ends. The CDR3 length is 12 residues. The germline CDR1 and CDR2 sequences are DFQATT and SNEGSKA (reference sequence). CDR3 loop: CSARETSYEQYF. The DNA of the CDR3 is TGCAGTGCTAGAGAGACCTCCTACGAGCAGTACTTC.

A few counts support this clonotype. The V call is TRBV20-1, the J call TRBJ2-7, with D perhaps matching TRBD1 (5 bases). Deletions cut 8 bases from V and 5 bases from J, with 10 bases between. The CDR3 contains 10 residues. Germline values: CDR1 DFQATT, CDR2 SNEGSKA (reference sequence). The CDR3 DNA reads as TGCAGTTTACTCAGGGACGAGCAGTACTTC. Its translation is CSLLRDEQYF.

V and J are TRBV2 and TRBJ2-5; 9 positions match TRBD1. With V trimmed by 8 bases and J by 5 bases, 6 bases remained unmatched. The CDR3 length is 13 residues. CDR1 and CDR2 from the germline V gene are SNHLY and FYNNEI. CDR3 coding DNA: TGTGCCAGCTCCACAGGGGGCGGGGAGACCCAGTACTTC. Amino acids: CASSTGGGETQYF.

The rearrangement links TRBV3-1 to TRBJ2-3; no clear D gene. The ends were cut back, 3 bases at V and 6 bases at J, with 4 bases in the middle. The CDR3 runs to 11 residues. Germline V gene lookup returns CDR1 LGHDT and CDR2 YNNKEL (reference sequence). The CDR3, as DNA: TGTGCCAGCAGCCACTGGGATACGCAGTATTTT. Translating gives CASSHWDTQYF.

The V gene is TRBV10-1, the J gene TRBJ2-1; D may be TRBD1 (6 bases). The V end was cut by 4 bases, the J end by 8 bases, with 15 bases between. Germline lookup yields CDR1 WNHNN and CDR2 SYGVQD (reference sequence). This CDR3 comprises 14 residues. As DNA, the CDR3 is TGCGCCAGCAGTGGAGTACAGGGATTCCATGAGCAGTTCTTC. Its translation: CASSGVQGFHEQFF.